The clone carrying this T cell receptor (beta chain) was counted only a few times. Its antigen remains unknown. Naive, central memory, regulatory and stem cell-like memory cells within the CD4+ compartment were sorted using CD45RO/CCR7/CD25/CD127/CD95/CD27. This specimen comes from a study of beta chain features in type 1 diabetes. Findings of the study overall: Relative to healthy donors, patients appeared to have naive, central memory and Treg TCRB repertoires that were more similar.

This CDR3 region has 15 residues. V was pared by 1 base and J by 6 bases, with 14 bases between. Germline V gives CDR1 SGHTA, CDR2 FQGNSA. Sequencing targeted expressed TCRB transcripts, as all isolated RNA had been reverse transcribed. Average reads for naive, central memory and regulatory T cell samples were about 3.57 million. The table came from immunoSEQ multiplex PCR; TCRdb's copy has only in-frame clones and leaves some out. The table includes about 320,000 clones, 14% detected once. This rearrangement joins TRBV7-2 to TRBJ2-3, with D perhaps TRBD2 (6 bases). This sequence was found in a man aged 25-45 years in good health. Sequences were obtained from central memory CD4+ T cells from blood. The CDR3, as DNA: TGTGCCAGCAGCTTAGTCTCCCCGGGGGAGGATACGCAGTATTTT. Its translation is CASSLVSPGEDTQYF. Supplemented by reference TRBV7-2 and TRBJ2-3, the full variable domain reads GAGVSQSPSNKVTEKGKDVELRCDPISGHTALYWYRQSLGQGLEFLIYFQGNSAPDKSGLPSDRFSAERTGGSVSTLTIQRTQQEDSAVYLCASSLVSPGEDTQYFGPGTRLTVL.